Listed below are T cell receptor beta chains from one sample, sequenced in a study of memory CD4+ T cells and cytomegalovirus serostatus. The data were produced by immunoSEQ multiplex PCR, yet TCRdb's version contains in-frame clones alone and is incomplete. The sample has 61,000 or so clones; 80% are singletons. Material for sequencing was memory CD4+ T cells from blood. Receptors were obtained from an adult in good health and CMV-seronegative. Some clones in this sample may be carry-over from other donors' samples. The CDR3 runs from the conserved cysteine through the conserved F or W. The D gene is left open where the match is weak. Only part of the rows carry a size: once, few, many, or a class if the clone is expanded.

TRBV7-8	NA	TRBJ2-5	NA	TGTGCCAGCAGCTTGGGGGGTTTAGAGACCCAGTACTTC	CASSLGGLETQYF
TRBV10-1	TRBD2	TRBJ2-1	once	TGCGCCAGCAGTTTCTTTAGCGGGAGGATCCGGTGCGATGAGCAGTTCTTC	CASSFFSGRIRCDEQFF
TRBV4-3	TRBD2	TRBJ2-1	NA	TGCGCCAGCAGCCAAGCACGGTTCAGCGGGACTAGCGGGCATAACAATGAGCAGTTCTTC	CASSQARFSGTSGHNNEQFF
TRBV7-6	NA	TRBJ2-5	few	TGTGCCAGCAGCTTAGATTTCGGAGTGGGGCACTTC	CASSLDFGVGHF
TRBV28	NA	TRBJ1-5	NA	TGTGCCAGCAGTCCAGGGCTCAATCAGCCCCAGCATTTT	CASSPGLNQPQHF
TRBV2	NA	TRBJ1-2	NA	TGTGCCAGCAGCATTGGTGGGGGAACCTATGGCTACACCTTC	CASSIGGGTYGYTF
TRBV5-1	TRBD2	TRBJ2-5	NA	TGCGCCAGCAGGCCGGGGCTAGCGGGCGAGACCCAGTACTTC	CASRPGLAGETQYF
TRBV28	TRBD1	TRBJ1-5	NA	TGTGCCGGCAGTACCCCGGGACAGGGGCATCAGCCCCAGCATTTT	CAGSTPGQGHQPQHF
TRBV19	NA	TRBJ1-3	NA	TGTGCCAGTAGTATAGATCACATGCAGGGGACTGGAAACACCATATATTTT	CASSIDHMQGTGNTIYF
TRBV9	NA	TRBJ2-1	NA	TGTGCCAGCAGCGTAGGCGGCTTTTTGGCCTACAATGAGCAGTTCTTC	CASSVGGFLAYNEQFF
TRBV7-9	TRBD2	TRBJ2-5	NA	TGTGCCAGCAGCCGAACTAGCGGGCAAGAGACCCAGTACTTC	CASSRTSGQETQYF
TRBV5-1	TRBD1	TRBJ2-3	NA	TGCGCCAGCAGTCTCCGGACAGGGAAGGAAGATACGCAGTATTTT	CASSLRTGKEDTQYF
TRBV7-2	NA	TRBJ1-6	NA	TGTGCCAGCAGCCCGCGGCGGGCCCTCTATAATTCACCCCTCCACTTT	CASSPRRALYNSPLHF
TRBV19	TRBD1	TRBJ1-2	NA	TGTGCCAGTAGTATAAACACAGGGGCTGCCTATGGCTACACCTTC	CASSINTGAAYGYTF
TRBV5-5	TRBD2	TRBJ2-1	NA	TGTGCCAGCAACCCGATGGGGAGGGGTGAAGGAGGTGAGCAGTTCTTC	CASNPMGRGEGGEQFF
TRBV18	NA	TRBJ1-1	NA	TGTGCCAGCTCAAACAGGGAATTTGTTTTGAGCACTGAAGCTTTCTTT	CASSNREFVLSTEAFF
TRBV19	TRBD2	TRBJ2-1	few	TGTGCCAGTAGTATTAGCGGGGGGGGCAAAGAGCAGTTCTTC	CASSISGGGKEQFF
TRBV7-6	NA	TRBJ2-3	NA	TGTGCCAGCAGCGCCCAAAGGGTCACCACAGATACGCAGTATTTT	CASSAQRVTTDTQYF
TRBV7-2	TRBD1	TRBJ1-2	NA	TGTGCCAGCAGCACTAACAGGGGCGGCTACACCTTC	CASSTNRGGYTF
TRBV11-2	TRBD1	TRBJ2-5	NA	TGTGCCAGCAGTTACGGACAGGGGGACGGGACCCAGTACTTC	CASSYGQGDGTQYF
TRBV11-2	TRBD2	TRBJ2-5	NA	TGTGCCAGCAGTCCCCTACTAGCGGGGGGCGTGGAGACCCAGTACTTC	CASSPLLAGGVETQYF
TRBV7-2	NA	TRBJ1-3	NA	TGTGCCAGCAGCCTACTCAGCTCTGGAAACACCATATATTTT	CASSLLSSGNTIYF
TRBV9	TRBD2	TRBJ2-5	few	TGTGCCAGCAGCGTGACTAGCGGGGGGAGTTGGGAGACCCAGTACTTC	CASSVTSGGSWETQYF
TRBV7-2	NA	TRBJ1-2	NA	TGTGCCAGCAGCCCCGCCCACCCGACAGGTTCCTATGGCTACACCTTC	CASSPAHPTGSYGYTF
TRBV4-1	TRBD2	TRBJ2-3	NA	TGCGCCAGCAGCCAAGTTGGACTAGCGGGGATTAGGACAGATACGCAGTATTTT	CASSQVGLAGIRTDTQYF
TRBV5-1	NA	TRBJ1-1	NA	TGCGCCAGCAGAAAATTAGGGGGTTTGGGGGCTGAAGCTTTCTTT	CASRKLGGLGAEAFF
TRBV7-3	NA	TRBJ2-2	medium-sized	TGTGCCAGCAGCATAGGACTCAACACCGGGGAGCTGTTTTTT	CASSIGLNTGELFF
TRBV20-1	NA	TRBJ1-2	NA	TGCAGTGCTAGTCCCCCGACGGGGGACACCTTC	CSASPPTGDTF
TRBV28	TRBD1	TRBJ1-1	NA	TGTGCCAGCACCCTCGGACAGGCTTACACTGAAGCTTTCTTT	CASTLGQAYTEAFF
TRBV6-5	TRBD2	TRBJ2-5	NA	TGTGCCAGCAGTCCTAGCGGGGGGCACCAAGAGACCCAGTACTTC	CASSPSGGHQETQYF
TRBV6-1	NA	TRBJ1-3	NA	TGTGCCAGCAGCCCCCGGCAGCCAATTGGAAACACCATATATTTT	CASSPRQPIGNTIYF
TRBV6-5	NA	TRBJ1-4	once	TGTGCCAGCAGGACACTCTTCGGGAATGAAAAACTGTTTTTT	CASRTLFGNEKLFF
TRBV6-5	NA	TRBJ1-2	few	TGTGCCAGCAGTTACGGGGGGGGCTATGGCTACACCTTC	CASSYGGGYGYTF
TRBV4-1	TRBD2	TRBJ2-1	NA	TGCGCCAGCAGCCAAGATGGAACGGGGGGGATAAACAATGAGCAGTTCTTC	CASSQDGTGGINNEQFF
TRBV7-2	TRBD1	TRBJ1-2	medium-sized	TGTGCCAGCAGCCCAAGACAGGGACTAGATGGCTACACCTTC	CASSPRQGLDGYTF
TRBV19	TRBD2	TRBJ2-2	NA	TGTGCCAGTAGTCCTTCTAGCGGTGCCACCGGGGAGCTGTTTTTT	CASSPSSGATGELFF
TRBV5-1	TRBD1	TRBJ2-7	NA	TGCGCCAGCAGCTTGGGACGGGACAGGGGTTTCGGCGAGCAGTACTTC	CASSLGRDRGFGEQYF
TRBV6-1	NA	TRBJ2-7	NA	TGTGCCAGCAGTCCGACGACGGATTCCTACGAGCAGTACTTC	CASSPTTDSYEQYF
TRBV6-4	NA	TRBJ1-4	NA	TGTGCCAGCAGCGCGGTGGCGGGCAGGGAAAAACTGTTTTTT	CASSAVAGREKLFF
TRBV5-1	NA	TRBJ1-2	NA	TGCGCCAGCAGCTCTGGGGGAGGCTATGGCTACACCTTC	CASSSGGGYGYTF
TRBV6-5	NA	TRBJ1-5	NA	TGTGCCAGCAGTCAGGGCAGCAATCAGCCCCAGCATTTT	CASSQGSNQPQHF
TRBV5-6	NA	TRBJ1-5	once	TGTGCCAGCAGCTTGGAAGGCAGCGGAGGGAATCAGCCCCAGCATTTT	CASSLEGSGGNQPQHF
TRBV29-1	NA	TRBJ1-1	NA	TGCAGCGCCCTCCCCTCGACAGTTATGAACACTGAAGCTTTCTTT	CSALPSTVMNTEAFF
TRBV5-1	NA	TRBJ2-7	NA	TGCGCCAGCAGCCTCGGGTCATCGGGAGACTACGAGCAGTACTTC	CASSLGSSGDYEQYF
TRBV30	NA	TRBJ2-7	once	TGTGCCTGGTCCTGGGGTGGGTTCGAGCAGTACTTC	CAWSWGGFEQYF
TRBV11-1	NA	TRBJ2-3	few	TGTGCCAGCAGCTTAAGGCAAGGCACAGATACGCAGTATTTT	CASSLRQGTDTQYF
TRBV5-1	NA	TRBJ1-3	NA	TGCGCCAGCAGCTTGGATCTCCTCGCCTCTGGAAACACCATATATTTT	CASSLDLLASGNTIYF
TRBV9	NA	TRBJ1-4	NA	TGTGCCAGCAGCGTAGAGGGCCAGTGGAATGAAAAACTGTTTTTT	CASSVEGQWNEKLFF
TRBV30	NA	TRBJ2-3	NA	TGTGCCTGGAGTAACTATGGGCGGGGGCTCACAGATACGCAGTATTTT	CAWSNYGRGLTDTQYF
TRBV29-1	NA	TRBJ2-4	NA	TGCAGCGTTGGGGAAGGCAAAAACATTCAGTACTTC	CSVGEGKNIQYF
TRBV5-1	NA	TRBJ2-5	NA	TGCGCCAGCAGAGTAGGCGGCGGGAAAGAGACCCAGTACTTC	CASRVGGGKETQYF
TRBV20-1	NA	TRBJ2-1	NA	TGCAGTGGAGCCTACAATGAGCAGTTCTTC	CSGAYNEQFF
TRBV11-2	TRBD2	TRBJ2-7	few	TGTGCCAGCAGCATTACTAGCGGTAAAACCTACGAGCAGTACTTC	CASSITSGKTYEQYF
TRBV7-9	TRBD1	TRBJ2-3	NA	TGTGCCAGCAGCTTATCCCGGGGACAGGCAGATACGCAGTATTTT	CASSLSRGQADTQYF
TRBV7-2	TRBD2	TRBJ2-7	NA	TGTGCCAGCAGCCACACCCCGGGGGGGGTGGGGGAGCAGTACTTC	CASSHTPGGVGEQYF